This T cell receptor beta chain was identified in a study of CD8+ T cells in alopecia areata. About the study: Affected scalp percentage determined the severity score of treated patients.

This clone was observed a handful of times. What it binds is unknown. As for treatment: oral pan-JAK inhibitor, 5-10 mg twice daily. The researchers isolated CD4+ and CD8+ T cells from PBMCs by sorting. General observations from the study: Since there was just one nonresponder, nobody can yet say how baseline CD8+ expansion ties to response. Scalp lesions, especially in alopecia totalis/universalis, had higher clonality than normal scalp.

Following extraction, RNA underwent reverse transcription to cDNA, which served as the sequencing template. Sequencing was performed with immunoSEQ multiplex PCR; in TCRdb, only in-frame clones are kept and a portion is missing. The sample yields fewer than 250,000 clones, roughly two fifths seen once. The sequences come from CD4+ T cells sorted from blood, collected at week 34, from a patient treated with tofacitinib. This sequence originates from a human donor with alopecia areata.

CDR3 in amino acids: CASSLLPEQYF. The CDR3 DNA follows: TGTGCCAGCAGCCTCCTTCCGGAGCAGTACTTC. The genes are TRBV6-4 and TRBJ2-7; D is ambiguous. The CDR3 length is 11 residues. CDR1 is MRHNA, CDR2 SNTAGT, per germline. V lost 6 bases and J lost 7, with 10 bases in between.